This T cell receptor beta chain was observed in a study of blood T cell repertoires in COVID-19. Overall study: The United States, Italy and Spain were the sources of the acute and convalescent COVID-19 samples. T cells, B-cell-depleted T cells, or PBMCs provided the cDNA or gDNA that served as material.

The CDR3 is made up of 14 amino acids. Germline V gene data show CDR1 as MNHEY and CDR2 as SMNVEV (reference sequence). V lost 3 bases and J 2 bases, leaving 10 bases between the germline ends. Original analysis: Nucleated cell number was recorded as an estimate derived from reference gene primer amplification. Assay used: immunoSEQ multiplex PCR; TCRdb lists only in-frame clones, some missing. Clone size and the V and J calls come from that table; the DNA yielded D and trimming. The table includes 240,000 or so clones, roughly 88% detected once. The gene calls are TRBV27 and TRBJ2-5; D is undetermined. The sequence was collected from a woman between 25 and 40 years old with acute or convalescent COVID-19. The sequencing input was peripheral blood. Here the CDR3 reads CASSLGSPQETQYF. DNA for the CDR3: TGTGCCAGCAGTTTGGGCAGCCCACAAGAGACCCAGTACTTC.